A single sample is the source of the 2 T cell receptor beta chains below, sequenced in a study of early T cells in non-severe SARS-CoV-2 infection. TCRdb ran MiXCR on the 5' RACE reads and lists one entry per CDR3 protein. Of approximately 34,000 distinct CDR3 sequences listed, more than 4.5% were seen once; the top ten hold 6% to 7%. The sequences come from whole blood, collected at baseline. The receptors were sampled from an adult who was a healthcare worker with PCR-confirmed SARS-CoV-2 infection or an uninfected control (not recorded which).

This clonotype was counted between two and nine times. CDR3 sequence (DNA): TGTGCCAGCAGCCTACTAGCGTCAGATAACTATGGCTACACCTTC. As protein: CASSLLASDNYGYTF. The V gene is TRBV7-9, the J gene TRBJ1-2; D gene ambiguous. The V gene lost 5 bases and the J gene lost 1 base, with 14 bases spanning the gap. The CDR3 length is 15 residues. The germline gives CDR1 SEHNR, CDR2 FQNEAQ (reference sequence). The whole variable domain, filled in from reference TRBV7-9 and TRBJ1-2, reads DTGVSQNPRHKITKRGQNVTFRCDPISEHNRLYWYRQTLGQGPEFLTYFQNEAQLEKSRLLSDRFSAERPKGSFSTLEIQRTEQGDSAMYLCASSLLASDNYGYTFGSGTRLTVV.

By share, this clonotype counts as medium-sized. CDR3 bases: TGTGCCAGCATCCCGACTAGCGGGACTCTCTACGAGCAGTACTTC. It is translated as CASIPTSGTLYEQYF. This chain links TRBV6-5 with TRBJ2-7; 11 bases agree with TRBD2. This CDR3 has 15 amino acids. Losses at the gene ends were 7 bases for V and 3 bases for J; bases not matched to a gene: 8. From germline, CDR1 is MNHEY and CDR2 SVGAGI.